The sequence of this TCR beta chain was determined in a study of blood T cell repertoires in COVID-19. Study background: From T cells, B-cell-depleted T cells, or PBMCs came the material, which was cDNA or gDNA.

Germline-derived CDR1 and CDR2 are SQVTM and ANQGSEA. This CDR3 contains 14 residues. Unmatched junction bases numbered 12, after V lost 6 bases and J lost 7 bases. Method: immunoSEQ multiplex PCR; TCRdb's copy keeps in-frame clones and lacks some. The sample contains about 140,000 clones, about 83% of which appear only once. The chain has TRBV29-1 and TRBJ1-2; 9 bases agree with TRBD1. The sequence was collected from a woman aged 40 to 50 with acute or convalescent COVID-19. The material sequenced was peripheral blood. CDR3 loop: CSVSTITGGAGYTF. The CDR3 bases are TGCAGCGTATCAACGATTACAGGGGGCGCTGGCTACACCTTC.